This entry is about one TCR beta chain. Its specific antigen is unknown. Per-base qualities were not stored, and no clone one base away is much larger. Counted from cysteine to phenylalanine, this CDR3 has 17 amino acids. Solely the CDR3 DNA is kept, with 51 bases framed from the first base. For this chain, trimming is 5 bases at the V end and 4 bases at the J end, and the number of junction bases without a gene match is 13. The germline V gene (reference sequence) sets CDR1 to SEHNR and CDR2 to FQNEAQ. Sequencing instrument: Illumina NovaSeq 6000. Using 5'RACE with constant-segment primers, TCRalpha and TCRbeta cDNA libraries were constructed, with sample barcodes and unique molecular identifiers added in the process. RNA was extracted from every sample with Trizol reagent. Amplification of the libraries took two PCR steps, and the second step added a second sample barcode plus Illumina TruSeq adapters. Sequencing of libraries was performed on an Illumina NovaSeq with 2 x 150 bp paired-end reads. The original pipeline was this. With migec v1.2.7, reads were demultiplexed and then collapsed into UMI-guided consensus sequences. Using mixcr v2.1.11, UMI consensuses were aligned to TRA and TRB V and J templates and then assembled into clonotypes. A clonotype was counted as expanded or contracted only if both edgeR and NoisET called the change significant, with noise models trained on biological replicates. edgeR calls used a false discovery rate-adjusted p below 0.01 and a log2 fold-change threshold of 1. As an exploratory analysis of dynamics, max-normalized trajectories of the 1000 most abundant clonotypes were examined by PCA with hierarchical clustering. The CD4 or CD8 phenotype of responding clones was assigned using the separately sequenced CD4+ and CD8+ repertoires. Through fastp at Q25 and MiXCR, TCRdb rebuilt clones from the public reads, retaining in-frame beta chains. CDR3 protein duplicates are merged, each entry listing the most common genes and DNA. TCRdb's processing, not the authors', yielded these V and J calls. For this sample there are just under 350,000 distinct CDR3 sequences; approximately 12% appear just once. The biggest ten clones account for over 20% of the sample.

Ficoll-Paque density gradient centrifugation was the method used to isolate PBMCs. The data originate from a study of T-cell memory formation after mild COVID-19 listed by TCRdb under 2021. For the wider study: Most TCR sequence clusters were specific to one of the two donors. Longitudinal TCRalpha and TCRbeta repertoire sequencing tracked T-cell clones expanding and contracting after mild COVID-19 in two donors. Two young, previously healthy adult volunteers made up the cohort, one male and one female.

Here is what the overall study found, with its caveats: From day 15 to 85, contracting clones showed balanced CD4/CD8 phenotypes, whereas a second wave of clones that expanded from day 15 to 37 leaned towards CD4+. Only a couple of mild cases were covered by the study, and larger cohorts that include severe cases with pre-infection samples were considered necessary. Contracting CD4+ clones were located mainly in the CM and EM memory subsets, whereas CD8+ clones were found to be enriched in EMRA. The detection of some responding clones in pre-infection memory suggests that pre-existing cross-reactive memory T cells joined the SARS-CoV-2 response. SARS-CoV-2 specificity was not confirmed for the second-wave clones peaking on day 37.

The sample taken for sequencing was PBMCs or a T cell subset sorted from them (not recorded which). The chain is assembled from TRBV7-9 and TRBJ2-3, and TRBD1 aligns with 9 junction nucleotides. The sequence came from a man younger than 35 who had mild COVID-19 (a few samples of this study predate the infection). The sample titles of this study are shuffled in the database, so cell type and time point are left out; the donor was told from shared clones. The DNA sequence reads TGTGCCAGCAGCCATGCCCGGGGACAGGGATTGTCAGATACGCAGTATTTT. Translated, it gives CASSHARGQGLSDTQYF.